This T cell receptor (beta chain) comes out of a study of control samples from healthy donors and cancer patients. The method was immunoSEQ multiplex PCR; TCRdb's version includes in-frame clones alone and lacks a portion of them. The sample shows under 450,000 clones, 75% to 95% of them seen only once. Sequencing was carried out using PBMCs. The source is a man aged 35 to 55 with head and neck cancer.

This chain's CDR3 is CASSPHENTEAFF. CDR3 nucleotide sequence: TGTGCCAGCAGTCCCCACGAGAACACTGAAGCTTTCTTT. The J gene is TRBJ1-1, the V gene TRBV28; D is unclear. This CDR3 spans 13 amino acids. Germline CDR1 is MDHEN and CDR2 is SYDVKM. V lost 5 bases and J lost 1, with 8 bases in between.